The clone carrying this T cell receptor (beta chain) was observed a few times. Its specificity is not known. The data stem from a study of metastatic and nonmetastatic thyroid tumors. General study results and limits: A significant increase in TCR beta diversity was reportedly seen in malignant thyroid tumors relative to benign nodules, in blood and tumor.

Among the patients, none had received any treatment before thyroid surgery. Per the authors' pipeline: Clinicopathological groups supplied CDR3 differences that were used to build a distant-metastasis classifier for papillary thyroid cancer. Via MiXCR, TCRdb re-called the PCR reads. The V and J calls were not made by the authors but by TCRdb's processing. In the table there are 3,200 or so clones, 25% to 30% of which are singletons. The TCR sequence derives from a female donor with papillary thyroid cancer or a benign thyroid nodule (not recorded which). Some clones in this sample may be carry-over from other donors' samples. Sequencing was carried out using tumor tissue.

Written as DNA, the CDR3 is TGTGCCAGCCGCCAAGATTGGACAGCCAATGAGCAGTTCTTC. Translated, it gives CASRQDWTANEQFF. The V gene is TRBV19, the J gene TRBJ2-1, with D possibly matching TRBD1 (6 bases). The CDR3 consists of 14 residues. V was trimmed by 9 bases and J by 6 bases, leaving 18 bases between them. Germline-derived CDR1 and CDR2 are LNHDA and SQIVND (reference sequence).